A selection of T cell receptor beta chains follows, all from one sample in a study of shared clonotypes between healthy human individuals. Using immunoSEQ multiplex PCR, the repertoire was profiled, and TCRdb retains in-frame clones only, with some absent. Of around 690,000 clones in the sample, around 90% were seen once. Sequenced: memory CD8+ T cells from PBMCs. These receptors came from a man aged 18 to 30 in good health. Some clones in this sample may be carry-over from other donors' samples. CDR3s include the opening cysteine and the closing phenylalanine or tryptophan. Each record gives: J gene, clone size, V gene, D gene, CDR3 protein, CDR3 DNA. The D gene is left open where the match is weak. Size tells how often a clone was seen (once, few, many) or the class of an expanded clone, and some rows leave it out.

j_call: TRBJ2-7; clone_size: NA; v_call: TRBV15; d_call: TRBD2; cdr3_aa: CATSIRGRSYEQYF; cdr3_nt: TGTGCCACCAGCATCCGCGGGAGAAGCTACGAGCAGTACTTC
j_call: TRBJ1-1; clone_size: NA; v_call: TRBV29-1; d_call: NA; cdr3_aa: CSGDGGTEAFF; cdr3_nt: TGCAGCGGGGACGGCGGGACTGAAGCTTTCTTT
j_call: TRBJ1-1; clone_size: NA; v_call: TRBV27; d_call: NA; cdr3_aa: CASSHRVNTEAFF; cdr3_nt: TGTGCCAGCAGTCACAGGGTTAACACTGAAGCTTTCTTT
j_call: TRBJ2-7; clone_size: NA; v_call: TRBV7-9; d_call: NA; cdr3_aa: CASSSPGRLTYEQYF; cdr3_nt: TGTGCCAGCAGCTCCCCGGGGCGTCTTACCTACGAGCAGTACTTC
j_call: TRBJ1-1; clone_size: NA; v_call: TRBV7-9; d_call: NA; cdr3_aa: CASSPLRNTEAFF; cdr3_nt: TGTGCCAGCAGCCCCCTCCGGAACACTGAAGCTTTCTTT
j_call: TRBJ2-4; clone_size: NA; v_call: TRBV28; d_call: NA; cdr3_aa: CASSPRGNIQYF; cdr3_nt: TGTGCCAGCAGTCCCAGAGGAAACATTCAGTACTTC
j_call: TRBJ2-2; clone_size: NA; v_call: TRBV6-5; d_call: TRBD1; cdr3_aa: CASSYSMGQITGELFF; cdr3_nt: TGTGCCAGCAGTTACTCGATGGGACAGATCACCGGGGAGCTGTTTTTT
j_call: TRBJ2-3; clone_size: NA; v_call: TRBV28; d_call: NA; cdr3_aa: CASKLWRDSTDTQYF; cdr3_nt: TGTGCCAGTAAACTCTGGCGGGACAGCACAGATACGCAGTATTTT
j_call: TRBJ2-5; clone_size: once; v_call: TRBV4-1; d_call: NA; cdr3_aa: CASSHLSEGSWETQYF; cdr3_nt: TGCGCCAGCAGCCATCTCTCAGAGGGTAGCTGGGAGACCCAGTACTTC
j_call: TRBJ1-4; clone_size: once; v_call: TRBV7-8; d_call: NA; cdr3_aa: CASSLAPTGGETNEKLFF; cdr3_nt: TGTGCCAGCAGCTTAGCTCCCACCGGGGGCGAAACTAATGAAAAACTGTTTTTT